This record looks at one T cell receptor beta chain sequence and its context. Antigen unknown. These data belong to a study of response to subunit inactivated influenza vaccine. Study outcomes and limitations: The authors suggested that few new T cells are recruited per seasonal influenza vaccination.

TCRdb re-called the RT-PCR reads with MiXCR, one entry per CDR3 protein. This sample has about 300,000 distinct CDR3 sequences, with roughly 22% found just once. Germline CDR1 SGHRS, CDR2 YFSETQ. V lost 5 bases, J lost 4 bases, and 8 bases stayed unmatched. The CDR3 totals 15 residues. The sample was PBMCs from blood, taken approximately 20 months after vaccination. The sequence was collected from a man aged 50-75 years who received an inactivated influenza vaccine. The chain is built from TRBV5-1 and TRBJ2-5; 10 bases align to TRBD2. Here the CDR3 reads CASRPSGSRLETQYF. CDR3 nucleotides: TGCGCCAGCAGGCCTAGCGGGAGCCGGTTAGAGACCCAGTACTTC.